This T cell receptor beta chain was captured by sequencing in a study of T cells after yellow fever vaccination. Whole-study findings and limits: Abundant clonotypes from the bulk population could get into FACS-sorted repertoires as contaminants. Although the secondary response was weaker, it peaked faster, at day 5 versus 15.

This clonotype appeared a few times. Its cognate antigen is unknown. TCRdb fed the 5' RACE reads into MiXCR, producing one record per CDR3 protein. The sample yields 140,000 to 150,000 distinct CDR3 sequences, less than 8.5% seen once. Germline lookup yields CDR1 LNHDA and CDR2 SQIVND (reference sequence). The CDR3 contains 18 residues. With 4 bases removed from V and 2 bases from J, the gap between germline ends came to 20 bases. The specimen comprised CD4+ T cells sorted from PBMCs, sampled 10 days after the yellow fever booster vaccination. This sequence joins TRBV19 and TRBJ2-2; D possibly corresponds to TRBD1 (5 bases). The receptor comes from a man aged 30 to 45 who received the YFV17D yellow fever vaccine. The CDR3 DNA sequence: TGTGCCAGTAGTAGAGACGCACCGACTGGGGCAAACACCGGGGAGCTGTTTTTT. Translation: CASSRDAPTGANTGELFF.